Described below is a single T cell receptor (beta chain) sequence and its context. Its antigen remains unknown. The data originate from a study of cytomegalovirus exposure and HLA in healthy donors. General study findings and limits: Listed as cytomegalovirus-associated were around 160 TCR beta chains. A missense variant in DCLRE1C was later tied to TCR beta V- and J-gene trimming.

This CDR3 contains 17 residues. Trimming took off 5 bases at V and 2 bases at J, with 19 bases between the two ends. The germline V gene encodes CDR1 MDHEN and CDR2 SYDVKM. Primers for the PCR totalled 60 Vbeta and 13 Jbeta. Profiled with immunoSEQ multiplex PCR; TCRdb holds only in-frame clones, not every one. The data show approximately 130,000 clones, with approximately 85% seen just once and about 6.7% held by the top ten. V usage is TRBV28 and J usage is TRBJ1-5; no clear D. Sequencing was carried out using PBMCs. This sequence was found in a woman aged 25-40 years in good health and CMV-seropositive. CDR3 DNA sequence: TGTGCCAGCAGTCCCCGAGGAAGAGGAGATGGCAATCAGCCCCAGCATTTT. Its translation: CASSPRGRGDGNQPQHF.